These 21 T cell receptor beta chains were all obtained from the same sample, sequenced in a study of CD8 T cells in Susac syndrome. Random hexamers were used to reverse transcribe an amount of about 0.45 to 1 ug RNA. TCRdb re-called the immunoSEQ multiplex PCR reads through MiXCR, storing one row per CDR3 protein. Of 120,000 to 150,000 distinct CDR3 sequences listed, around 96% were seen once; the top ten hold about 0.11%. Source material: CD4+ T cells from PBMCs. Receptor source: a human donor with multiple sclerosis.

The chain couples TRBV6-5 to TRBJ2-7; weak D call: TRBD1 (6 bases). Trimming removed 6 bases from V and 1 base from J, with 16 bases in between. Germline-derived CDR1 and CDR2 are MNHEY and SVGAGI. This CDR3 is 15 amino acids long. CDR3: CASRQSSTGSYEQYF. The CDR3 DNA follows: TGTGCCAGCAGGCAGAGTTCTACAGGGTCCTACGAGCAGTACTTC.

The chain has TRBV29-1 and TRBJ2-2; D gene uncertain. The germline V gene encodes CDR1 SQVTM and CDR2 ANQGSEA. Trimming stripped 0 bases from V and 4 bases from J, with 12 bases between. The CDR3 has 15 amino acids. This CDR3 reads CSVEDYGASTGELFF. The CDR3 bases are TGCAGCGTTGAAGATTATGGAGCGAGCACCGGGGAGCTGTTTTTT.

This clonotype was found once. The gene calls are TRBV27 and TRBJ2-5; 12 positions match TRBD2. The CDR3 contains 15 residues. CDR1 is MNHEY and CDR2 is SMNVEV in the germline V gene (reference sequence). The trim removed 5 bases at V and 7 bases at J, leaving 8 bases unmatched. For the CDR3, the DNA is TGTGCCAGCAGTGACCGACTAGCGGGGGTGGCGACCCAGTACTTC. Translation gives CASSDRLAGVATQYF.

This clonotype appeared once. The chain carries TRBV27 and TRBJ2-7, with a weak D call TRBD2 (5 bases). The CDR3 consists of 14 residues. Trimming removed 4 bases at V and 2 bases at J, with 12 bases between. CDR1 and CDR2 from the germline V gene are MNHEY and SMNVEV (reference sequence). CDR3 sequence: CASSYSDGTYEQYF. DNA for the CDR3: TGTGCCAGCAGTTACAGCGACGGGACCTACGAGCAGTACTTC.

V is TRBV20-1 and J is TRBJ1-2; D remains unclear. Germline V gene data show CDR1 as DFQATT and CDR2 as SNEGSKA (reference sequence). V was clipped by 6 bases and J by 1 base, with 12 bases between them. This CDR3 has 13 residues. The CDR3 DNA follows: TGCAGTGCCCCTCCCCCTTTTAACTATGGCTACACCTTC. It translates to CSAPPPFNYGYTF.

J is TRBJ2-7 and V is TRBV12-3 or TRBV12-4; 9 nucleotides line up with TRBD2. The CDR3 totals 15 residues. V lost 2 bases to trimming and J lost 3 bases; unmatched junction nucleotides: 5. The CDR3 nucleotides are TGTGCCAGCAGTTTAACGAGCGGGAGGAGCTACGAGCAGTACTTC. The encoded protein is CASSLTSGRSYEQYF.

DNA for the CDR3: TGTGCCAGCAGTTCGCTAGATGAGAACGAGGCCAAAAACATTCAGTACTTC. Translating it yields CASSSLDENEAKNIQYF. The chain carries TRBV28 and TRBJ2-4; D is unclear. Germline V lookup: CDR1 MDHEN, CDR2 SYDVKM. The V end lost 4 bases, the J end lost 1 base, and 17 bases lay between the germline ends. This CDR3 comprises 17 residues.

V is TRBV3-1 and J is TRBJ1-6; D uncertain. The CDR3 loop spans 16 amino acids. Germline CDR1 reads LGHDT; CDR2 reads YNNKEL (reference sequence). With 1 base removed from V and 10 bases from J, the gap between germline ends came to 17 bases. The CDR3 sequence is CASSQAFVGVRSPLHF. Here the CDR3 DNA reads TGTGCCAGCAGCCAAGCCTTCGTCGGGGTTCGCTCACCCCTCCACTTT.

The chain is built from TRBV12-3 or TRBV12-4 and TRBJ1-4, with D perhaps matching TRBD1 (6 bases). Trimming removed 0 bases at V and 3 bases at J, with 20 bases between. The CDR3 loop spans 19 amino acids. DNA of the CDR3: TGTGCCAGCAGTTTAGCAAGCCCGGGGGGGCGAGGGGCTAATGAAAAACTGTTTTTT. Translating gives CASSLASPGGRGANEKLFF.

The chain uses TRBV13 and TRBJ2-7, with 7 positions matching TRBD1. V gave up 2 bases and J gave up 4 bases; unmatched junction bases: 8. The germline gives CDR1 PRHDT, CDR2 FYEKMQ (reference sequence). This CDR3 spans 15 amino acids. The CDR3 nucleotides are TGTGCCAGCAGCTTAATCGACAGGGACGGATACGAGCAGTACTTC. Protein: CASSLIDRDGYEQYF.

CDR3 sequence reads: CASSLRRGVGNQPQHF. In DNA form, the CDR3 reads TGTGCCAGCAGTTTACGGCGGGGGGTGGGCAATCAGCCCCAGCATTTT. The rearrangement links TRBV27 to TRBJ1-5; the D gene is possibly TRBD1 (5 bases). The ends were cut back, 2 bases at V and 2 bases at J, with 13 bases in the middle. Germline loops: CDR1 MNHEY, CDR2 SMNVEV (reference sequence). CDR3 length equals 16 residues.

The V gene is TRBV27, the J gene TRBJ2-5; D perhaps matches TRBD1 (6 bases). The CDR3 consists of 14 residues. CDR1 MNHEY and CDR2 SMNVEV come from the germline V gene (reference sequence). V dropped 6 bases and J dropped 0 bases, with 11 bases sitting between them. CDR3 amino acids: CASSLQGYQETQYF. DNA for the CDR3: TGTGCCAGCAGCCTGCAGGGGTACCAAGAGACCCAGTACTTC.

V is TRBV28 and J is TRBJ2-3; D is perhaps TRBD1 (5 bases). The CDR3 sequence is 16 residues long. Looked up from germline, CDR1 is MDHEN and CDR2 is SYDVKM. The ends were cut back, 7 bases at V and 0 bases at J, with 17 bases in the middle. For the CDR3, the DNA is TGTGCCAGCAAGTTGACCAACAGGCGAAGCACAGATACGCAGTATTTT. Its translation: CASKLTNRRSTDTQYF.

The chain recombines TRBV11-2 with TRBJ2-5, with TRBD2 matching over 9 bases. The junction had 5 bases not matched to a gene; V was cut back by 1 base and J by 2 bases. The CDR3 has 16 residues. Germline CDR1 is SGHAT and CDR2 is FQNNGV. CDR3 sequence: CASSLGASGVQETQYF. CDR3 bases: TGTGCCAGCAGCTTAGGGGCTAGCGGGGTGCAAGAGACCCAGTACTTC.

The gene calls are TRBV20-1 and TRBJ1-6; D ambiguous. This CDR3 is 14 amino acids long. Germline V gene sequence: CDR1 DFQATT, CDR2 SNEGSKA (reference sequence). Deletions cut 2 bases from V and 4 bases from J, with 9 bases between. The CDR3 bases are TGCAGTGCTAGATCCGGGCAGTATAATTCACCCCTCCACTTT. As protein: CSARSGQYNSPLHF.

The chain combines TRBV5-1 with TRBJ2-7; D ambiguous. CDR1 is SGHRS, CDR2 YFSETQ, per germline. The CDR3 runs to 13 residues. The ends were cut back, 4 bases at V and 0 bases at J, with 8 bases in the middle. This CDR3 is CASSRTNSYEQYF. In DNA, the CDR3 is TGCGCCAGCAGCAGAACCAACTCCTACGAGCAGTACTTC.

V is TRBV20-1 and J is TRBJ2-1, with 9 bases identical to TRBD2. Unmatched junction bases numbered 5, after V lost 1 base and J lost 4 bases. Germline loops: CDR1 DFQATT, CDR2 SNEGSKA (reference sequence). This CDR3 is 15 amino acids long. The CDR3 coding sequence is TGCAGTGCTAGAGGACTAGCGGAGGAGTACAATGAGCAGTTCTTC. Protein product: CSARGLAEEYNEQFF.

The genes are TRBV3-1 and TRBJ2-3, with D possibly being TRBD1 (6 bases). CDR1 LGHDT and CDR2 YNNKEL come from the germline V gene (reference sequence). This CDR3 has 14 residues. Trimming pared 3 bases from V and 10 bases from J, leaving 17 bases between. CDR3 nucleotides: TGTGCCAGCAGCCAGGGGACACCGGGGAGCGCGCAGTATTTT. Protein sequence: CASSQGTPGSAQYF.

The chain uses TRBV28 and TRBJ1-3; D is unresolved. Per the germline V gene, CDR1 is MDHEN and CDR2 is SYDVKM. This CDR3 comprises 14 residues. V was clipped by 3 bases and J by 2 bases, with 8 bases between them. Written as DNA, the CDR3 is TGTGCCAGCAGTTTGGGGAGGGCTGGAAACACCATATATTTT. The encoded protein is CASSLGRAGNTIYF.

The chain has TRBV30 and TRBJ1-1; D ambiguous. Germline CDR1 is GTSNPN and CDR2 is SVGIG (reference sequence). The ends were cut back, 3 bases at V and 1 base at J, with 6 bases in the middle. The CDR3 length is 12 residues. The CDR3 DNA reads as TGTGCCTGGAGAACGGGGAACACTGAAGCTTTCTTT. This sequence encodes CAWRTGNTEAFF.

The V and J genes are TRBV18 and TRBJ2-1; 12 bases match TRBD2. There are 15 residues in the CDR3. Germline CDR1 KGHSH, CDR2 LQKENI. With V trimmed by 3 bases and J by 8 bases, 5 bases remained unmatched. CDR3 bases: TGTGCCAGCTCACCCCAGGGACTAGCGGGCGATGAGCAGTTCTTC. Translated, it gives CASSPQGLAGDEQFF.